Here is one T cell receptor (beta chain) with its context. Its target is unknown. The sample comes from a study of graft-versus-host responses after intestinal transplantation. Study overall: Each transplant was multivisceral, liver-intestinal, or isolated intestinal.

Findings and limits, study-wide: Analysis identified GvH clones in recipient marrow, with some appearing first in ileum or blood. Early post-transplant falls in HvG clones accompanied the peak levels of circulating GvH clones.

The table came from immunoSEQ multiplex PCR; TCRdb's copy has only in-frame clones and leaves some out. This table has fewer than 150,000 clones, around 94% appearing once. Germline V gene sequence: CDR1 WNHNN, CDR2 SYGVQD (reference sequence). The CDR3 sequence is 16 residues long. The V gene lost 3 bases and the J gene lost 5 bases, with 17 bases spanning the gap. Source: unstimulated CD4+ T cells sorted from spleen or lymph node cells, taken before intestinal transplant. The receptor's source is a human donor who received an intestinal transplant. The V and J genes are TRBV10-1 and TRBJ2-1, with D perhaps matching TRBD2 (6 bases). CDR3 sequence (DNA): TGCGCCAGCAGTGACGGCGGGAAAGGCTACCACAATGAGCAGTTCTTC. Translating it yields CASSDGGKGYHNEQFF.